This TCR beta chain was sequenced during a study of PD-1 blockade in mismatch repair-deficient tumors. Study background: Patients had about a dozen mismatch repair-deficient cancer types, all previously treated and progressing. Study conclusions and caveats: Tumor-resident clones, often undetectable pretreatment in blood, expanded then contracted after pembrolizumab.

A few pembrolizumab responders had their TCRs sequenced. TCRdb's table, derived via immunoSEQ multiplex PCR, lists solely in-frame clones and lacks some. There are 15,000 or so clones in the sample; roughly 82% occur only once, and approximately 1.8% lies in the top ten. CDR1 and CDR2 from the germline V gene are SGHDN and FVKESK. The CDR3 contains 16 residues. V was shortened by 3 bases and J by 5 bases, with 19 bases between the two germline ends. The table lists this clone with a few counts. Its target is unknown. The source of this sequence is an adult with mismatch repair-deficient cancer. The V and J genes are TRBV14 and TRBJ1-2; D might be TRBD1 (6 bases). The sequences come from PBMCs, collected less than 15 weeks after starting pembrolizumab. The CDR3 sequence: CASSQKFQGLRYGYTF. The CDR3 DNA is TGTGCCAGCAGCCAGAAGTTCCAGGGGTTGAGATATGGCTACACCTTC.